The sequence of this T cell receptor beta chain was determined in a study of blood T cell repertoires in COVID-19. Overall study: Acute-phase and convalescent COVID-19 samples originated in the United States, Italy and Spain.

In the authors' workflow: For nucleated cells, counts were estimated from reference gene primer amplification. Some clones are missing from TCRdb's copy, which holds only in-frame ones; the method was immunoSEQ multiplex PCR. V, J and clone size are taken as reported in that table, and D and trimming were inferred from the DNA itself. This table has roughly 120,000 clones, around 82% appearing once. This CDR3 contains 14 residues. CDR1 and CDR2 from the germline V gene are SGDLS and YYNGEE. V was trimmed by 3 bases and J by 9 bases, leaving 13 bases between them. The chain has TRBV9 and TRBJ1-6; the D gene is possibly TRBD1 (5 bases). The sequence came from a woman in her 50s with acute or convalescent COVID-19. The source material was peripheral blood. The CDR3 DNA is TGTGCCAGCAGCGGCCAGGGAATCGGTTCACCCCTCCACTTT. It is translated as CASSGQGIGSPLHF.